This is a list of T cell receptor beta chains from one sample in a study of blood T cells in healthy people across ages. TCRdb re-analysed the 5' RACE reads in MiXCR, keeping a single row per CDR3 protein. This table holds roughly 900,000 distinct CDR3 sequences, around 30% found once. Sequenced: blood. These receptors all come from an elderly woman in good health. The CDR3 runs from the conserved cysteine through the conserved F or W. The D gene is left open where the match is weak. Only some rows state a clone size, as once, few, many or a class for expanded clones.

j_gene,d_gene,abundance,v_gene,CDR3nt,CDR3aa
TRBJ2-7,-,-,TRBV2,TGTGCCAGCAGTGAAGGACGGACGAACAGGGACGAGCAGTACTTC,CASSEGRTNRDEQYF
TRBJ2-4,-,-,TRBV7-2,TGTGCCAGCAGCTTACATTGGCGGGGACGGGGAGACATTCAGTACTTC,CASSLHWRGRGDIQYF
TRBJ2-6,TRBD1,many,TRBV6-2/TRBV6-3,TGTGCCAGCAGTTCCGGACAGGGGATCCCTTCTGGGGCCAACGTCCTGACTTTC,CASSSGQGIPSGANVLTF
TRBJ2-1,-,many,TRBV7-6,TGTGCCAGCAGCTTAGCGCATGGGGGGCGCACCTACAATGAGCAGTTCTTC,CASSLAHGGRTYNEQFF
TRBJ2-5,-,-,TRBV12-3/TRBV12-4,TGTGCCAGCAGCATTACCTCTACGGAGACCCAGTACTTC,CASSITSTETQYF
TRBJ2-3,-,-,TRBV9,TGTGCCAGCAGCCCCCGGAGCGGAGCTAGCACAGATACGCAGTATTTT,CASSPRSGASTDTQYF
TRBJ2-3,-,few,TRBV9,TGTGCCAGCAGCCCCTGGGGGACGTCTGGCACAGATACGCAGTATTTT,CASSPWGTSGTDTQYF
TRBJ1-5,-,-,TRBV18,TGTGCCAGCTCACCACTGAACAGTGGAGATCAGCCCCAGCATTTT,CASSPLNSGDQPQHF
TRBJ2-3,TRBD1,many,TRBV24-1,TGTGCCACCAGTGACACACCTTCGACAGGGTACGTGGCAGATACGCAGTATTTT,CATSDTPSTGYVADTQYF
TRBJ1-2,TRBD1,-,TRBV20-1,TGCAGTGCCTCGGGACAGGGATCTCTCGGCTACACCTTC,CSASGQGSLGYTF
TRBJ1-2,-,-,TRBV3-1,TGTGCCAGCAGCCCCGCCGGGGGGGGCCCGTATGGCTACACCTTC,CASSPAGGGPYGYTF
TRBJ2-7,-,-,TRBV5-1,TGCGCCAGCAGTACGGGCCCCTTCAGCTCCTACAATGAGCAGTACTTC,CASSTGPFSSYNEQYF
TRBJ2-5,-,-,TRBV3-1,TGTGCCAGCAGCCAAGAGGTGAATGAGCAGTACTTC,CASSQEVNEQYF
TRBJ2-1,TRBD2,many,TRBV5-1,TGCGCCAGCAGCCGACTAGCGGGGGAGTACAATGAGCAGTTCTTC,CASSRLAGEYNEQFF
TRBJ1-5,-,-,TRBV6-6,TGTGCCAGCAGTTACTCGTCGACACCCAAGAATCAGTCCCAGCATTTT,CASSYSSTPKNQSQHF
TRBJ2-7,-,-,TRBV5-4,TGTGCCAGCAGCTCGGACGCCCACAATGAGCAGTACTTC,CASSSDAHNEQYF
TRBJ2-5,TRBD2,-,TRBV25-1,TGTGCCAGCAGTGAACTCGGGGAGGGTATCCAAGAGACCCAGTACTTC,CASSELGEGIQETQYF
TRBJ1-1,-,-,TRBV6-2/TRBV6-3,TGTGCCAGCAGTTACTACTCCCAGCGCTATGAAGCTTTCTTT,CASSYYSQRYEAFF
TRBJ2-3,-,-,TRBV5-5,TGTGCCGGCAGCTTGACGACATCATTTCAGTATTTT,CAGSLTTSFQYF
TRBJ2-2,-,-,TRBV3-1,TGTGCCAGCAGCGAAGAGGGACGTTACTTCGGTGGTGGGGAGCTGTTTTTT,CASSEEGRYFGGGELFF
TRBJ1-6,-,few,TRBV4-1,TGCGCCAGCAGCCAAACCGGGGTTCCCAATTCACCCCTCCACTTT,CASSQTGVPNSPLHF
TRBJ2-1,-,-,TRBV6-5,TGTGCCAGCAGTCAAATGGCCCCCGGGGGGCAGTTCTTC,CASSQMAPGGQFF